Sequencing of this T cell receptor beta chain was carried out in a study of human T cells and chemical hapten exposure (TCRdb year 2021). General notes on the study: For sensitization, 2% DPC in acetone was applied to a 2 cm by 2 cm area of upper inner arm skin. Blood was sampled from patients pre-sensitization (week 0) and at 2, 6 and about 24 weeks after DPC sensitization. Alopecia areata with under or over 50% scalp involvement, alopecia totalis and alopecia universalis were represented in the patient cohort, which was mostly female. Twenty-nine alopecia patients provided blood for TCR sequencing at one to four time points (pre-sensitization, 2, 6 and 24 weeks). Patch testing on the upper back used Finn chambers containing 0.01% DPC, with scoring done after 6 days according to International Contact Dermatitis Research Group standards. Libraries were pooled for sequencing, and variation in per-sample TCR yields was attributed mainly to small differences in library volumes within the pool. The study tracked peripheral blood TCR repertoire changes in vivo during primary and secondary sensitization to the hapten diphenylcyclopropenone (DPC) in alopecia patients. Throughout the study period of roughly five months, patients also received therapeutic DPC doses to the scalp every week. Study-level results and caveats: A positive correlation was found between the number of PT1 expanded TCRs and patch test score, with significance reached at thresholds 8, 16 and 32 but not 4. After repeated subsampling, the strength of the expansion versus patch-test correlation and the threshold at which it became significant changed. DPC sensitization did not change the number of TCRs with a frequency above 1 in 1000, and there was no evidence of changes in global repertoire structure. Because all patients had alopecia, a presumed autoimmune disease, the immune response of the patients might differ from that of healthy individuals. Compared with pre-sensitization or healthy control sets, expanded TCRs formed significantly more large CDR3 similarity clusters, which is consistent with antigen-driven responses.

The CDR3 measures 12 amino acids from cysteine to phenylalanine. Of all the DNA, just the CDR3 is kept, 36 bases in frame from base 1. Looking up the germline V gene yields CDR1 SQVTM and CDR2 ANQGSEA. Trimming removed 4 bases from V and 7 bases from J, leaving 11 bases between the germline ends. Library preparation was by RACE. The sample was run on a NextSeq 500. During library preparation, unique molecular identifiers were attached to individual cDNA molecules so that TCRs could be counted quantitatively and reproducibly. Both TCR alpha and TCR beta chains were sequenced from each blood RNA sample. On the authors' methods: A median of around 100,000 TCRs per sample was observed, with a range of about 20,000 to 750,000. V, J and CDR3 annotation of the TCR reads was carried out using the Decombinator software suite. For the PS versus PT1 abundance plots, all samples were subsampled to the same number of TCRs (28,000). TCRs were defined as expanded if absent before sensitization and observed at least eight times at the 2-week time point. TCRdb cleaned the public reads at Q25 with fastp, built clones with MiXCR and kept in-frame beta chains. For every CDR3 protein sequence, its rows merge into one entry that carries the most common genes and DNA. TCRdb, rather than the study authors, made the V and J calls. This sample is represented by about 140,000 distinct CDR3 sequences; about 12% of them were singletons. The leading ten clones occupy less than 1.5% of the sample.

As regards this clonotype: Its cognate antigen has yet to be identified. The input lacks base qualities; no much larger clone sits a single base away.

The sample's time point label, decoded: patch test 2, 6 weeks after DPC sensitization. Reading the label with the study, this specimen's treatment or condition is: therapeutic diphenylcyclopropenone sensitization with weekly scalp DPC. Blood at each patch-test visit was drawn before the patch test was applied. Patients were considered eligible if aged 18 to 70, diagnosed with alopecia and deemed suitable for DPC therapy, and patients were excluded if pregnant. Unfractionated whole blood was collected in Tempus Blood RNA tubes, and total RNA was extracted from that blood. The clonotype originates from a woman in her forties or fifties with alopecia areata. Some clones in this sample may be carry-over from other donors' samples. The chain employs TRBV29-1 and TRBJ2-1; the D gene is possibly TRBD1, with 6 bases matching. The sequencing here drew on whole blood, taken in connection with sensitization to the hapten diphenylcyclopropenone (DPC). The nucleotide sequence is given as TGCAGCGTTGGAACAGGGAGAAATGAGCAGTTCTTC. The resulting protein is CSVGTGRNEQFF.